This TCR beta chain was obtained from a study of Ad26.COV2.S vaccination and SARS-CoV-2 variants. The J segment lost 2 bases and the V segment lost 4 bases, leaving 4 bases of the junction unmatched. Germline V CDR1 and CDR2: LGHNA, YNFKEQ. This CDR3 spans 15 amino acids. The treatment here: some 20 received Ad26.COV2.S at low or high dose, single or two shots; about 5 received placebo; per-sample allocation not given. Samples were taken on day 63 after the first vaccine or placebo injection. Assay used: immunoSEQ multiplex PCR; TCRdb lists only in-frame clones, some missing. The sample shows about 680,000 clones, roughly 90% of them seen only once.

The source material was peripheral blood, sampled in a trial of Ad26.COV2.S vaccine versus placebo. This sequence was found in a person between 18 and 65 years old who received the Ad26.COV2.S COVID-19 vaccine or a placebo. The genes are TRBV4-2 and TRBJ2-3, with 9 bases lining up with TRBD2. Here the CDR3 DNA reads TGTGCCAGCAGCCCTCTAGCGGGAAACACAGATACGCAGTATTTT. Encoded protein: CASSPLAGNTDTQYF.